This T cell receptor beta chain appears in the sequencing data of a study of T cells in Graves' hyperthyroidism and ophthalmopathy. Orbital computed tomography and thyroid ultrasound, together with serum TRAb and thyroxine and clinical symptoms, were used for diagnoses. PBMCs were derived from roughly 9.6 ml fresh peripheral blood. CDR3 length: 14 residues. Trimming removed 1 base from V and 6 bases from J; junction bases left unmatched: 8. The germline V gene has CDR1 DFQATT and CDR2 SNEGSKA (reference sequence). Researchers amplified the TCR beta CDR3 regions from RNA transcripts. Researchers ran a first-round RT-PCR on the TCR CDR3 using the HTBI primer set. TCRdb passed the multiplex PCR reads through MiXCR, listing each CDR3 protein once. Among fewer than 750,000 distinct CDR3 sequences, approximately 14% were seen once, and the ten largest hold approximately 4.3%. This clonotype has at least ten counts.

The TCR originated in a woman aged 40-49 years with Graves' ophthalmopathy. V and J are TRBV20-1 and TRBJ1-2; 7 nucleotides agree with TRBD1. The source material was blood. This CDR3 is CSARGHTTGNGYTF. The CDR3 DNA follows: TGCAGTGCTAGAGGCCATACGACAGGGAATGGCTACACCTTC.